This TCR beta chain was captured by sequencing in a study of T cell responses to AZD1222 COVID-19 vaccine. V was clipped by 6 bases and J by 2 bases, with 20 bases between them. Germline lookup yields CDR1 SGHAT and CDR2 FQNNGV. There are 16 residues in the CDR3. A remark on this clone: As yet, its antigen is unknown.

Sequenced by immunoSEQ multiplex PCR; TCRdb stores in-frame clones only, minus some. The sample carries 100,000 to 150,000 clones, around 92% recorded once. The study's findings and limits: The number of AZD1222 recipients seropositive at baseline was only 5 to 7.

The sequences come from peripheral blood, collected on day 0 of AZD1222 vaccination. The chain links TRBV11-2 to TRBJ2-7; D is tentatively TRBD1 or TRBD2 (6 bases each). The sequence was collected from an adult in good health. The CDR3 bases are TGTGCCAGCAGGTCTTTAAGGGGGGCGAAACCCTACGAGCAGTACTTC. This gives the protein CASRSLRGAKPYEQYF. The full variable domain, completed using reference TRBV11-2 and TRBJ2-7, is EAGVAQSPRYKIIEKRQSVAFWCNPISGHATLYWYQQILGQGPKLLIQFQNNGVVDDSQLPKDRFSAERLKGVDSTLKIQPAKLEDSAVYLCASRSLRGAKPYEQYFGPGTRLTVT.